These 2 T cell receptor beta chains were sequenced from one sample in a study of regulatory T cells in long-lasting Graves disease. Time point denoted: newly diagnosed GD, antithyroid drugs for less than 3 months. Construction of the TCR library relied on RNA isolated from PBMCs. Both iRepertoire HTBI primers and Arm-PCR of CDR3 regions were used to build the TCR beta libraries. MiXCR, run by TCRdb on the multiplex PCR reads, gives a single entry per CDR3 protein. Altogether around 420,000 distinct CDR3 sequences are present, about 14% being singletons, with the ten largest covering 22%. Sequenced material: peripheral blood mononuclear cells (PBMCs), taken at new diagnosis, from a patient treated with antithyroid drugs. Every receptor here comes from a female donor with Graves disease.

This clonotype came up a few times. The V gene is TRBV6-5, the J gene TRBJ2-1; 10 bases align to TRBD2. This CDR3 has 15 residues. The germline V gene encodes CDR1 MNHEY and CDR2 SVGAGI. The junction had 8 bases not matched to a gene; V was cut back by 4 bases and J by 8 bases. In DNA, the CDR3 is TGTGCCAGCAGTTCCGGGCTAGCGGGAGTTGATGAGCAGTTCTTC. Its protein product is CASSSGLAGVDEQFF.

This clonotype was picked up a small number of times. This likely came from a read error, as a far larger clone is one base away. This chain joins TRBV7-2 and TRBJ2-1; 8 bases fit TRBD2. Germline V CDR1 and CDR2: SGHTA, FQGNSA. The CDR3 extends over 18 amino acids. CDR3 amino acids: CASSLYPSGPSSYKEQFF. The CDR3 DNA reads TGTGCCAGCAGCTTGTATCCTAGCGGGCCAAGCTCCTACAAAGAGCAGTTCTTC.